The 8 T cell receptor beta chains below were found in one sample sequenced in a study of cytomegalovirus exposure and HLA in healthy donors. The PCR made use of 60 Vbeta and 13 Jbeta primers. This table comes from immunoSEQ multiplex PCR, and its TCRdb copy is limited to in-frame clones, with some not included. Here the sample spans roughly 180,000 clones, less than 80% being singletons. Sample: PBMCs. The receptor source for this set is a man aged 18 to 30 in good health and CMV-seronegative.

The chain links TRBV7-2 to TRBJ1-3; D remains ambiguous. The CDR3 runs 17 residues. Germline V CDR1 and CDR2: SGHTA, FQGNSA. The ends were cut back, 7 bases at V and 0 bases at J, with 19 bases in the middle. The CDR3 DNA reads TGTGCCAGCATTTCTGAGTCAGCTCTAGACTCTGGAAACACCATATATTTT. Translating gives CASISESALDSGNTIYF.

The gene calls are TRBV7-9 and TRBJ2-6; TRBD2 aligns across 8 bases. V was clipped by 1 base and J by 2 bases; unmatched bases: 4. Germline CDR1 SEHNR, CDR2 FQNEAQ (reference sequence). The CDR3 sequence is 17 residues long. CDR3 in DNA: TGTGCCAGCAGCTTAGTCGGGGGGGCCCCTGGGGCCAACGTCCTGACTTTC. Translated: CASSLVGGAPGANVLTF.

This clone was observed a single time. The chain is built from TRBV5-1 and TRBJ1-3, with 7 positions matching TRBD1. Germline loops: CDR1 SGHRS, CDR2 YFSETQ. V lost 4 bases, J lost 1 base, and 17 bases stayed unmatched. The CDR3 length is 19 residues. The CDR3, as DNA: TGCGCCAGCAGCCACGACTATAGACAGGGTACCTCATCTGGAAACACCATATATTTT. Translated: CASSHDYRQGTSSGNTIYF. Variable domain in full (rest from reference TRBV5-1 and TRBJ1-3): KAGVTQTPRYLIKTRGQQVTLSCSPISGHRSVSWYQQTPGQGLQFLFEYFSETQRNKGNFPGRFSGRQFSNSRSEMNVSTLELGDSALYLCASSHDYRQGTSSGNTIYFGEGSWLTVV.

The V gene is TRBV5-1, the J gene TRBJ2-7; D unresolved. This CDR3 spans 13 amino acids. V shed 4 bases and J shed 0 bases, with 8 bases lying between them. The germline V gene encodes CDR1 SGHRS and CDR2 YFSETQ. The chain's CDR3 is CASSELSSYEQYF. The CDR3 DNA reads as TGCGCCAGCAGCGAGCTAAGCTCCTACGAGCAGTACTTC. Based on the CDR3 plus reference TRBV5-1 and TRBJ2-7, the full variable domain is KAGVTQTPRYLIKTRGQQVTLSCSPISGHRSVSWYQQTPGQGLQFLFEYFSETQRNKGNFPGRFSGRQFSNSRSEMNVSTLELGDSALYLCASSELSSYEQYFGPGTRLTVT.

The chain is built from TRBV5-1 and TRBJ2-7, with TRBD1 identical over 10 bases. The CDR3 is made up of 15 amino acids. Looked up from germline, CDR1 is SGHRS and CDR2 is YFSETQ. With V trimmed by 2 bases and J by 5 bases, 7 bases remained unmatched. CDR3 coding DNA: TGCGCCAGCAGCTTTAGACAGGGGGCTGTAGACGAGCAGTACTTC. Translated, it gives CASSFRQGAVDEQYF.

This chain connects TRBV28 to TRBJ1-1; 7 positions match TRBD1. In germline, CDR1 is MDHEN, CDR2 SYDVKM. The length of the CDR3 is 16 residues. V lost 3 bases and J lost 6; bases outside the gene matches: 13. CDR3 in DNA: TGTGCCAGCAGTTTTGGACAGGTAGTACCACTCCCTGAAGCTTTCTTT. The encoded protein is CASSFGQVVPLPEAFF. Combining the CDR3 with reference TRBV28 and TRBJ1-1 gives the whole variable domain DVKVTQSSRYLVKRTGEKVFLECVQDMDHENMFWYRQDPGLGLRLIYFSYDVKMKEKGDIPEGYSVSREKKERFSLILESASTNQTSMYLCASSFGQVVPLPEAFFGQGTRLTVV.

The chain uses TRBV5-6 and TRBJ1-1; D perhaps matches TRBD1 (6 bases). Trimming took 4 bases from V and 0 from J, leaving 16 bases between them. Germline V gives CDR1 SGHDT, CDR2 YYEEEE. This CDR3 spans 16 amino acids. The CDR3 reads CASSRRTVIVNTEAFF. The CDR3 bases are TGTGCCAGCAGCCGGAGGACAGTGATCGTGAACACTGAAGCTTTCTTT.

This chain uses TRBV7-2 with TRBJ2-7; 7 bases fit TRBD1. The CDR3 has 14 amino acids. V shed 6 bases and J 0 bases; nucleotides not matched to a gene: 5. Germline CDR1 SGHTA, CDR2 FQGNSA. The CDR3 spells CASRRQGSSYEQYF. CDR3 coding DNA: TGTGCCAGCAGACGACAGGGCAGCTCCTACGAGCAGTACTTC.